One and the same sample provided the 18 T cell receptor beta chains below, sequenced in a study of blood T cells in healthy people across ages. Combining a sample-barcoded 5' primer with a J-beta primer mix, a second PCR ran for 7 to 11 cycles. One entry per CDR3 protein, called by TCRdb with MiXCR from the 5' RACE reads. This sample has around 1,900,000 distinct CDR3 sequences; more than 35% occur once, and the top ten carry more than 20%. Sequenced input: blood. These receptors were collected from a human donor in good health.

The chain uses TRBV7-2 and TRBJ2-3, with TRBD2 identical over 7 bases. The germline V gene encodes CDR1 SGHTA and CDR2 FQGNSA. V dropped 3 bases and J dropped 0; count of bases not matched to a gene: 6. The CDR3 is made up of 16 amino acids. The CDR3 bases are TGTGCCAGCAGCTTCCAGGCCGGGGGGAGCACAGATACGCAGTATTTT. Protein: CASSFQAGGSTDTQYF.

This sequence joins TRBV7-2 and TRBJ2-4; D perhaps matches TRBD1 (5 bases). V lost 4 bases and J 2 bases, leaving 9 bases between the germline ends. The CDR3 loop spans 14 amino acids. Per the germline V gene, CDR1 is SGHTA and CDR2 is FQGNSA. CDR3 sequence (DNA): TGTGCCAGCAGCTCTTCAGGGACCAAAAACATTCAGTACTTC. Its translation is CASSSSGTKNIQYF.

The chain joins TRBV12-5 to TRBJ2-1; TRBD1 matches at 8 bases. The CDR3 spans 17 residues. V lost 3 bases and J lost 4; bases outside the gene matches: 11. Germline CDR1 reads LGHNT; CDR2 reads FRNRAP. CDR3 DNA sequence: TGTGCTAGTGGTTTTAATCCAGAGGGACAGGAATACAATGAGCAGTTCTTC. Amino acids: CASGFNPEGQEYNEQFF.

This chain uses TRBV9 with TRBJ2-7; D may be TRBD1 (5 bases). The germline CDR1 and CDR2 sequences are SGDLS and YYNGEE. The CDR3 is 15 residues long. Trimming left V 4 bases short and J 0 bases short, with 14 bases between. CDR3 region: CASSPQGSSSYEQYF. The CDR3 region has the DNA TGTGCCAGCAGCCCGCAGGGTTCTAGCTCCTACGAGCAGTACTTC. The full variable domain, in which reference TRBV9 and TRBJ2-7 provide the parts outside the CDR3, is DSGVTQTPKHLITATGQRVTLRCSPRSGDLSVYWYQQSLDQGLQFLIQYYNGEERAKGNILERFSAQQFPDLHSELNLSSLELGDSALYFCASSPQGSSSYEQYFGPGTRLTVT.

This clonotype was seen a handful of times. The V and J genes are TRBV7-2 and TRBJ2-3; D is undetermined. Trimming took off 5 bases at V and 6 bases at J, with 6 bases between the two ends. This CDR3 comprises 11 residues. Germline loops: CDR1 SGHTA, CDR2 FQGNSA. The CDR3 coding sequence is TGTGCCAGCAGCCCGTACGATACGCAGTATTTT. Residues: CASSPYDTQYF.

Only a few counts were recorded for this clonotype. The chain is built from TRBV15 and TRBJ1-2; a possible D gene is TRBD1 (6 bases). V was trimmed by 5 bases and J by 0 bases, leaving 16 bases between them. Germline V gene lookup returns CDR1 LNHNV and CDR2 YYDKDF (reference sequence). The CDR3 totals 16 residues. The CDR3, as DNA: TGTGCCACCAGCCCGGGACGAAGGACAGCTAACTATGGCTACACCTTC. It is translated as CATSPGRRTANYGYTF.

This chain joins TRBV9 and TRBJ1-2; D not certain. Germline values: CDR1 SGDLS, CDR2 YYNGEE. V shed 4 bases and J shed 8 bases, with 21 bases lying between them. The CDR3 is 15 amino acids. The DNA of the CDR3 is TGTGCCAGCAGCACTCGGACGGACTCTAGGAGGGGCTACACCTTC. Encoded protein: CASSTRTDSRRGYTF.

CDR3 residues: CSAAGGQGQPQHF. CDR3 sequence (DNA): TGCAGCGCCGCGGGGGGCCAGGGGCAGCCCCAGCATTTT. The J gene is TRBJ1-5, the V gene TRBV29-1; D is possibly TRBD1 (6 bases). The germline V gene has CDR1 SQVTM and CDR2 ANQGSEA. Trimming cost V 7 bases and J 7 bases, with 17 bases left between them. This CDR3 comprises 13 residues.

The J gene is TRBJ1-1, the V gene TRBV7-2; 8 bases map to TRBD1. The CDR3 runs 14 residues. Germline V gene sequence: CDR1 SGHTA, CDR2 FQGNSA. J gave up 5 bases and V 1 base, and 3 bases lay outside the gene matches. This chain's CDR3 is CASSLVDRETEAFF. CDR3 DNA: TGTGCCAGCAGCTTAGTGGACAGGGAGACTGAAGCTTTCTTT. Complete variable domain (other parts from reference TRBV7-2 and TRBJ1-1): GAGVSQSPSNKVTEKGKDVELRCDPISGHTALYWYRQSLGQGLEFLIYFQGNSAPDKSGLPSDRFSAERTGGSVSTLTIQRTQQEDSAVYLCASSLVDRETEAFFGQGTRLTVV.

Remarks on this clonotype: One base away lies a much larger clone, so this may be a sequencing read error. V gene TRBV28 combines with J gene TRBJ1-1, with D possibly being TRBD1 (5 bases). The CDR3 runs 15 residues. The V gene's germline CDR1 is MDHEN and CDR2 SYDVKM. The V and J ends lost 5 bases and 3 bases respectively, with 16 bases between them. The CDR3 coding sequence is TGTGCCAGCAGTCCTCCGGGGGAGAGGCACACTGAAGCTTTCTTT. Protein sequence: CASSPPGERHTEAFF.

This clonotype was seen a handful of times. The CDR3 protein is CAISEGDRARTGSKNIQYF. CDR3 in DNA: TGTGCCATCAGTGAAGGGGACAGGGCTAGAACGGGATCCAAAAACATTCAGTACTTC. V is TRBV10-3 and J is TRBJ2-4; 9 bases are shared with TRBD1. The germline V gene has CDR1 ENHRY and CDR2 SYGVKD. The V gene end was trimmed by 3 bases and the J gene end by 2 bases; junction bases not matched to a gene: 14. The CDR3 length is 19 residues.

The chain employs TRBV28 and TRBJ2-7; D is undetermined. Trimming left V 6 bases short and J 3 bases short, with 18 bases between. The CDR3 loop spans 15 amino acids. Germline CDR1 reads MDHEN; CDR2 reads SYDVKM. The CDR3 nucleotides read TGTGCCAGCAGCCTTCGTCTTGGGCAACGCTACGAGCAGTACTTC. Translating gives CASSLRLGQRYEQYF.

The J gene is TRBJ2-5, the V gene TRBV7-8, with a tentative D call TRBD1 (6 bases). The DNA end is more similar to TRBJ2-7, so the J call may be wrong. The CDR3 is 15 amino acids. Germline-derived CDR1 and CDR2 are SGHVS and FQNEAQ. CDR3 nucleotide sequence: TGTGCCAGCAGCTTAGCCCCCAGGGGAAAGGACGAGCAGTACTTC. Protein: CASSLAPRGKDEQYF.

This clonotype was seen only a few times. The rearrangement uses TRBV10-3 and TRBJ1-1; D might be TRBD1 (6 bases). The germline gives CDR1 ENHRY, CDR2 SYGVKD. Deletions cut 1 base from V and 11 bases from J, with 8 bases between. The CDR3 runs to 11 residues. The CDR3 DNA reads as TGTGCCATCAGTGAGTGGAGGGGGGCTTTCTTT. Amino acids: CAISEWRGAFF.

The sample holds a few counts of this clonotype. The genes are TRBV2 and TRBJ1-1; D remains ambiguous. V lost 2 bases and J 1 base, leaving 11 bases between the germline ends. The CDR3 has 15 amino acids. Germline lookup yields CDR1 SNHLY and CDR2 FYNNEI. The CDR3 reads CASSEFVGGNTEAFF. DNA of the CDR3: TGTGCCAGCAGTGAATTTGTTGGCGGGAACACTGAAGCTTTCTTT.

This clonotype came up a few times. The CDR3 loop is CASSGIEPAFF. The CDR3 region has the DNA TGTGCCAGCAGCGGGATCGAACCGGCTTTCTTT. V and J are TRBV9 and TRBJ1-1; the D is unclear. V was clipped by 3 bases and J by 11 bases, with 11 bases between them. The CDR3 spans 11 residues. CDR1 and CDR2 from the germline V gene are SGDLS and YYNGEE.

For this clonotype: Germline and junction disagree at one end, which may indicate a read error. The gene calls are TRBV29-1 and TRBJ2-6, with TRBD2 as a possible D gene (6 bases). The CDR3 length is 14 residues. From germline, CDR1 is SQVTM and CDR2 ANQGSEA. CDR3 sequence: CSVEGGGGANVPTF. CDR3 nucleotide sequence: TGCAGCGTTGAAGGGGGAGGTGGGGCCAACGTCCCGACTTTC.

The J gene is TRBJ2-1, the V gene TRBV4-2, with D hard to call. Per the germline V gene, CDR1 is LGHNA and CDR2 is YNFKEQ. CDR3 length: 14 amino acids. V dropped 5 bases and J dropped 5 bases, with 13 bases sitting between them. The DNA for the CDR3 is TGTGCCAGCAGCTCTACGGGCCTTCACAATGAGCAGTTCTTC. Its protein product is CASSSTGLHNEQFF.